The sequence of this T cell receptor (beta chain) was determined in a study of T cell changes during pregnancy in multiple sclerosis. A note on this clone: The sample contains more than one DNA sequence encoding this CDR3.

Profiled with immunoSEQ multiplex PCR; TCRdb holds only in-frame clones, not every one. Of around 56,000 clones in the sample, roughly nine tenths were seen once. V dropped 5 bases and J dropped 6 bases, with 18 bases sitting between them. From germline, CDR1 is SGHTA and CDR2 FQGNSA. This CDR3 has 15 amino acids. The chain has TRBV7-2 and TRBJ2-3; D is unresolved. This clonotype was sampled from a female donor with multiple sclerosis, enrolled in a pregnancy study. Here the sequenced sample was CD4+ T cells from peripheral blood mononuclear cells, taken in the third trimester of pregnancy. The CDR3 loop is CASSPRSNPGDTQYF. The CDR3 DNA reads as TGTGCCAGCAGCCCCCGTAGTAACCCCGGGGATACGCAGTATTTT.